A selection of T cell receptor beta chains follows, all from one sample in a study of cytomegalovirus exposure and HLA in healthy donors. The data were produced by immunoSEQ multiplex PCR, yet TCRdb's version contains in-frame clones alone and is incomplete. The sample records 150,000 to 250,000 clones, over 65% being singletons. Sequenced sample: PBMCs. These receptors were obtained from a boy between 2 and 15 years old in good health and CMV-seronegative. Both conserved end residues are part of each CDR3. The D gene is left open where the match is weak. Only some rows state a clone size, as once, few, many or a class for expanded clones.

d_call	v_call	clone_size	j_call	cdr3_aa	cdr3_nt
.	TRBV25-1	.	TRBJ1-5	CASSERWQGWDQPQHF	TGTGCCAGCAGTGAGCGTTGGCAGGGATGGGATCAGCCCCAGCATTTT
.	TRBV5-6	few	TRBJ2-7	CASSYAGEQYF	TGTGCCAGCAGCTATGCGGGGGAGCAGTACTTC
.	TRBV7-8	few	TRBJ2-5	CASSLAGARETQYF	TGTGCCAGCAGCTTAGCGGGGGCGAGGGAGACCCAGTACTTC
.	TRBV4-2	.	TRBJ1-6	CASSQVGQGNSPLHF	TGTGCCAGCAGCCAAGTCGGGCAGGGGAATTCACCCCTCCACTTT
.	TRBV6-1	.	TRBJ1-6	CASSTGLDSPLHF	TGTGCCAGCAGTACAGGGCTGGATTCACCCCTCCACTTT
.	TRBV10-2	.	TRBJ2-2	CASHDRLTRWDGELFF	TGCGCCAGCCACGACCGCCTAACTAGATGGGACGGGGAGCTGTTTTTT
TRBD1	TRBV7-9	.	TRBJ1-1	CASRLQGANTEAFF	TGTGCCAGCAGGTTACAGGGGGCGAACACTGAAGCTTTCTTT
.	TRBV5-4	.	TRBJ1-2	CASSQIENYGYTF	TGTGCCAGCAGCCAAATAGAAAACTATGGCTACACCTTC
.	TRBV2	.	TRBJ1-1	CASNLDRYTEAFF	TGTGCCAGCAACCTCGACAGATACACTGAAGCTTTCTTT
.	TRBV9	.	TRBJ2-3	CASSGLLADTQYF	TGTGCCAGCAGCGGTCTCCTCGCAGATACGCAGTATTTT
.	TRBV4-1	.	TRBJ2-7	CASSQVGGAYYEQYF	TGCGCCAGCAGCCAAGTGGGGGGAGCGTACTACGAGCAGTACTTC
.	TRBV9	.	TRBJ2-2	CASSVVQGNTGELFF	TGTGCCAGCAGCGTAGTGCAGGGGAACACCGGGGAGCTGTTTTTT
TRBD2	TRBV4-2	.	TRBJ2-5	CASSQDITSGGQETQYF	TGTGCCAGCAGCCAAGATATAACTAGCGGGGGCCAAGAGACCCAGTACTTC
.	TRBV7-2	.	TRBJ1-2	CASGSGQNYGYTF	TGTGCCAGCGGCTCAGGACAGAACTATGGCTACACCTTC
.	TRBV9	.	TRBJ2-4	CASSVGGQLAKNIQYF	TGTGCCAGCAGCGTAGGGGGACAACTAGCCAAAAACATTCAGTACTTC
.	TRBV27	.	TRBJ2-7	CASSLPSTGEQYF	TGTGCCAGCAGTTTGCCCTCTACGGGCGAGCAGTACTTC
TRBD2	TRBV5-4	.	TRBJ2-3	CASSPGGVGWHTQYF	TGTGCCAGCAGTCCCGGGGGGGTGGGATGGCATACGCAGTATTTT
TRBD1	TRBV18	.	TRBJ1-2	CASSPREGQGTYGYTF	TGTGCCAGCTCACCACGGGAAGGACAGGGGACCTATGGCTACACCTTC
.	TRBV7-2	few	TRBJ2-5	CASSQGRGSGGLKTQYF	TGTGCCAGCAGCCAGGGCCGCGGTTCGGGGGGCTTAAAGACCCAGTACTTC
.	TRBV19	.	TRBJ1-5	CASSRASRGGFQPQHF	TGTGCCAGTAGTAGAGCCTCCAGGGGCGGATTCCAGCCCCAGCATTTT
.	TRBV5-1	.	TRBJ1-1	CASSLAPGRMNTEAFF	TGCGCCAGCAGCTTGGCCCCAGGGAGGATGAACACTGAAGCTTTCTTT
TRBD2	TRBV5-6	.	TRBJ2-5	CASSSTGGPIETQYF	TGTGCCAGCAGCTCTACGGGGGGTCCAATTGAGACCCAGTACTTC
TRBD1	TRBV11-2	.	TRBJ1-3	CASSLGPGTGARGNTIYF	TGTGCCAGCAGCTTAGGACCCGGGACAGGGGCGCGAGGAAACACCATATATTTT
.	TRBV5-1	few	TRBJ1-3	CASSLGTGDRFGNTIYF	TGCGCCAGCAGCTTGGGTACAGGCGACCGTTTTGGAAACACCATATATTTT
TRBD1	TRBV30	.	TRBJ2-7	CAWSTYKRQGPNYEQYF	TGTGCCTGGAGTACTTATAAACGACAGGGTCCGAACTACGAGCAGTACTTC
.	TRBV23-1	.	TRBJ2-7	CASSQYGTKGGSDEQYF	TGCGCCAGCAGTCAGTACGGGACAAAGGGGGGGAGTGACGAGCAGTACTTC
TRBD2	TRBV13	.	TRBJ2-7	CASSLSLRGGLSEQYF	TGTGCCAGCAGCTTATCCTTGCGGGGGGGCCTAAGCGAGCAGTACTTC
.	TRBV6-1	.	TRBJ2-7	CASSRTQGGYDEQYF	TGTGCCAGCAGTAGAACACAGGGGGGGTACGACGAGCAGTACTTC
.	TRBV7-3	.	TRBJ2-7	CASSLPGYEQYF	TGTGCCAGCAGCTTACCAGGTTACGAGCAGTACTTC
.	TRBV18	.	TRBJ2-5	CASSVGTLETQYF	TGTGCCAGCTCAGTCGGGACTTTAGAGACCCAGTACTTC
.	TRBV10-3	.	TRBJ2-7	CAISESDRPLSYEQYF	TGTGCCATCAGTGAGTCGGACAGACCTCTATCCTACGAGCAGTACTTC
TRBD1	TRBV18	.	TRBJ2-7	CASSPRQGAFDEQYF	TGTGCCAGCTCACCACGACAGGGGGCTTTCGACGAGCAGTACTTC
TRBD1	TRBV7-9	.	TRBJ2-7	CASSLVGTGGFTYEQYF	TGTGCCAGCAGCTTAGTTGGGACAGGGGGTTTCACCTACGAGCAGTACTTC
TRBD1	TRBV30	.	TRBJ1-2	CAWSDQGANGYTF	TGTGCCTGGAGTGATCAGGGGGCGAATGGCTACACCTTC
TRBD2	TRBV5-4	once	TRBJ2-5	CASSLPSGGGETQYF	TGTGCCAGCAGCTTGCCTAGCGGGGGGGGAGAGACCCAGTACTTC
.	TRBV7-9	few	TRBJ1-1	CASSARGFGNTEAFF	TGTGCCAGCAGTGCCAGGGGATTCGGGAACACTGAAGCTTTCTTT
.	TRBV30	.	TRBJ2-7	CAWGRGSFGQYF	TGTGCCTGGGGGAGGGGGTCTTTTGGGCAGTACTTC
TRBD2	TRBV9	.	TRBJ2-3	CASSVLAGAQYF	TGTGCCAGCAGCGTCTTAGCGGGGGCGCAGTATTTT
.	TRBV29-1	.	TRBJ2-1	CSGPGWPSKLNEQFF	TGCAGCGGCCCGGGTTGGCCCAGCAAACTTAATGAGCAGTTCTTC
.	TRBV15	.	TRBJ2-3	CATSRRQDPTDTQYF	TGTGCCACCAGCAGGCGACAGGACCCCACAGATACGCAGTATTTT
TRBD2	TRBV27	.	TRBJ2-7	CASSFSTSGGPYEQYF	TGTGCCAGCAGTTTCTCCACTAGCGGGGGCCCCTACGAGCAGTACTTC
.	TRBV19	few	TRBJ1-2	CASSLGVGYTF	TGTGCCAGTAGTTTAGGAGTGGGCTACACCTTC
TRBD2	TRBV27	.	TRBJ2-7	CASSRRAAGTYEQYF	TGTGCCAGCAGTCGTCGGGCAGCGGGGACCTACGAGCAGTACTTC
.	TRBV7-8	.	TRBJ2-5	CASSPAYQETQYF	TGTGCCAGCAGCCCCGCGTACCAAGAGACCCAGTACTTC
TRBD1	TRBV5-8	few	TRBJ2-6	CASKPRTGSMAGANVLTF	TGTGCCAGCAAGCCCCGGACAGGGTCCATGGCTGGGGCCAACGTCCTGACTTTC
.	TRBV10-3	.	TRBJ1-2	CAISELNWGYTF	TGTGCCATCAGTGAGTTGAACTGGGGCTACACCTTC
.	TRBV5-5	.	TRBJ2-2	CASQQIINTGELFF	TGTGCCAGTCAACAAATCATAAACACCGGGGAGCTGTTTTTT
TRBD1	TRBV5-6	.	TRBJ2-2	CASSITGGFTGELFF	TGTGCCAGCAGCATCACAGGGGGCTTTACCGGGGAGCTGTTTTTT
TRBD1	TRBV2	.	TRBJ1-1	CASSGRQGWGNTEAFF	TGTGCCAGCAGTGGCCGACAGGGATGGGGGAACACTGAAGCTTTCTTT
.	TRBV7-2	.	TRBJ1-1	CASSLTRDTEAFF	TGTGCCAGCAGCTTAACTCGGGACACTGAAGCTTTCTTT
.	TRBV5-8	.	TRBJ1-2	CASSLANGVGNYGYTF	TGTGCCAGCAGCTTGGCCAACGGGGTTGGCAACTATGGCTACACCTTC
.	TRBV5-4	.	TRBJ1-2	CASSHQTDNYGYTF	TGTGCCAGCAGCCACCAGACAGATAACTATGGCTACACCTTC
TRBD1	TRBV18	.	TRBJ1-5	CASSPPGTGANQPQHF	TGTGCCAGCTCACCACCTGGGACAGGGGCCAATCAGCCCCAGCATTTT
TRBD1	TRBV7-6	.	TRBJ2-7	CASLPGQGAYEQYF	TGTGCCAGCTTGCCGGGACAGGGGGCCTACGAGCAGTACTTC
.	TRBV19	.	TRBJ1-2	CASSIRGYGYTF	TGTGCCAGTAGTATAAGGGGATATGGCTACACCTTC
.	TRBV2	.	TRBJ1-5	CASSARQSSLEPQHF	TGTGCCAGCAGTGCTCGACAGTCGTCGTTGGAGCCCCAGCATTTT
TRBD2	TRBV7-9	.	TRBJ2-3	CASSSSGGTDTQYF	TGTGCCAGCAGCTCCAGCGGGGGGACAGATACGCAGTATTTT
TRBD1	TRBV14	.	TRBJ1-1	CASSQGGTAHQAFF	TGTGCCAGCAGCCAAGGAGGGACAGCCCATCAAGCTTTCTTT
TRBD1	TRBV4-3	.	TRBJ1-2	CASSRVPPTGQGGEANYGYTF	TGCGCCAGCAGCCGAGTCCCCCCGACGGGACAGGGGGGAGAGGCTAACTATGGCTACACCTTC
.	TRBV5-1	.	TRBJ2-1	CASSLASGDDEQFF	TGCGCCAGCAGCTTGGCCTCGGGGGACGATGAGCAGTTCTTC